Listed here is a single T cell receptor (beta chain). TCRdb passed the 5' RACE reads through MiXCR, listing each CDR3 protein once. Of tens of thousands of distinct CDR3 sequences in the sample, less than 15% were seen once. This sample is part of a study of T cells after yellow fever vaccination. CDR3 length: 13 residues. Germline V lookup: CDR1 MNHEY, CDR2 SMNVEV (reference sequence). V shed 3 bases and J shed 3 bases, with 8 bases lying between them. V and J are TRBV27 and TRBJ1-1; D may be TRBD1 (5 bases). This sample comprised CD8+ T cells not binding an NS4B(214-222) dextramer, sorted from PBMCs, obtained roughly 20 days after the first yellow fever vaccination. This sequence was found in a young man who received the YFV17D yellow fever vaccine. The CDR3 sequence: CASSLGRDTEAFF. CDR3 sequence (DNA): TGTGCCAGCAGTTTGGGCAGGGACACTGAAGCTTTCTTT.